These 13 T cell receptor beta chains originate from one sample sequenced in a study of cytomegalovirus exposure and HLA in healthy donors. The study ran its PCR with 60 Vbeta and 13 Jbeta primers. Repertoires were generated with immunoSEQ multiplex PCR, while TCRdb's copy carries only in-frame clones and drops some. The data show about 93,000 clones, about 66% seen once. Sequenced: PBMCs. Source of these receptors: a boy aged 5-17 years in good health and CMV-seropositive.

V and J are TRBV5-4 and TRBJ2-7, with a possible D match to TRBD2 (5 bases). The CDR3 has 14 residues. Trimming took 0 bases from V and 3 from J, leaving 10 bases between them. Germline assignment: CDR1 SGHNT and CDR2 YYREEE (reference sequence). The CDR3 nucleotides are TGTGCCAGCAGCTTGGGCCCCGGGAACTACGAGCAGTACTTC. Residues: CASSLGPGNYEQYF.

Comments on this clone: One end of the junction does not line up with germline, which may come from a read error. The chain joins TRBV4-3 to TRBJ1-1; the D gene is possibly TRBD1 (5 bases). CDR3 length equals 15 residues. Germline-derived CDR1 and CDR2 are LGHNA and YSLEER. CDR3 protein: CASSPGRGGNPEAFF. CDR3 DNA sequence: TGCGCCAGCAGCCCGGGGAGGGGCGGGAACCCTGAAGCTTTCTTT.

The chain couples TRBV30 to TRBJ2-7; weak D call: TRBD1 (5 bases). CDR1 is GTSNPN and CDR2 is SVGIG in the germline V gene (reference sequence). The CDR3 loop spans 15 amino acids. Trimming left V 0 bases short and J 4 bases short, with 16 bases between. The CDR3 DNA follows: TGTGCCTGGAGTGTACGAAGGGGTAAGCTATACGAGCAGTACTTC. It is translated as CAWSVRRGKLYEQYF.

The sample holds a few counts of this clone. The gene calls are TRBV19 and TRBJ2-7, with a weak D call TRBD1 (8 bases). Trimming left V 5 bases short and J 4 bases short, with 15 bases between. The CDR3 runs to 14 residues. The V gene's germline CDR1 is LNHDA and CDR2 SQIVND (reference sequence). The CDR3 sequence is CASSDTGGGYEQYF. The CDR3 DNA reads as TGTGCCAGTAGTGATACAGGGGGGGGATACGAGCAGTACTTC.

The J gene is TRBJ2-1, the V gene TRBV7-2; 8 nucleotides agree with TRBD2. CDR3 length equals 15 residues. J lost 3 bases, V lost 1 base, and 2 bases had no gene match. Germline V gives CDR1 SGHTA, CDR2 FQGNSA. As DNA, the CDR3 is TGTGCCAGCAGCTTAGATAGCGGGGTCTACAATGAGCAGTTCTTC. It translates to CASSLDSGVYNEQFF.

V is TRBV19 and J is TRBJ1-5; D possibly corresponds to TRBD1 (5 bases). The germline CDR1 and CDR2 sequences are LNHDA and SQIVND (reference sequence). This CDR3 is 12 amino acids long. Between the trimmed V and J ends, which lost 5 bases and 6 bases, there was a span of 8 bases. CDR3 nucleotide sequence: TGTGCCAGTAGTCAGGGTGGTCAGCCCCAGCATTTT. Amino acids: CASSQGGQPQHF.

CDR3 coding DNA: TGTGCCAGCAGCTCCGTAGCGGGAGGAATCCACGAGCAGTACTTC. Protein: CASSSVAGGIHEQYF. The V and J genes are TRBV7-2 and TRBJ2-5, with TRBD2 matching over 10 bases. The closer fit of TRBJ2-7 to the DNA end suggests the J call may be wrong. In germline, CDR1 is SGHTA, CDR2 FQGNSA. The CDR3 loop spans 15 amino acids.

The chain recombines TRBV5-1 with TRBJ1-1, with a weak D call TRBD1 (6 bases). With 1 base removed from V and 8 bases from J, the gap between germline ends came to 15 bases. The CDR3 is 14 residues long. CDR1 and CDR2 (germline): SGHRS, YFSETQ. The CDR3: CASSLLDSAVEAFF. The CDR3 DNA sequence: TGCGCCAGCAGCTTGTTGGACAGTGCGGTGGAAGCTTTCTTT. Combining the CDR3 with reference TRBV5-1 and TRBJ1-1 gives the whole variable domain KAGVTQTPRYLIKTRGQQVTLSCSPISGHRSVSWYQQTPGQGLQFLFEYFSETQRNKGNFPGRFSGRQFSNSRSEMNVSTLELGDSALYLCASSLLDSAVEAFFGQGTRLTVV.

This chain connects TRBV7-2 to TRBJ1-5; 8 bases fit TRBD1. Germline lookup yields CDR1 SGHTA and CDR2 FQGNSA. The CDR3 totals 16 residues. The V and J ends lost 2 bases and 4 bases, in that order; junction bases with no gene match: 7. The CDR3 loop reads CASSLIRGRDNQPQHF. The CDR3 nucleotides read TGTGCCAGCAGCTTAATCAGGGGGCGCGATAATCAGCCCCAGCATTTT.

To note about this clone: One junction end disagrees with the germline gene, perhaps due to a read error. The rearrangement uses TRBV5-4 and TRBJ1-5, with unresolved D. The CDR3 consists of 14 residues. The V gene's germline CDR1 is SGHNT and CDR2 YYREEE (reference sequence). CDR3 DNA: TGTGCCAGCAGCTTGGGACCCCTAGATCAGCCCCAGAATTTT. It specifies CASSLGPLDQPQNF.

The chain has TRBV7-9 and TRBJ1-2; 7 positions agree with TRBD1. V dropped 1 base and J dropped 5; count of bases not matched to a gene: 7. This CDR3 has 15 residues. The germline gives CDR1 SEHNR, CDR2 FQNEAQ (reference sequence). The CDR3 spells CASSLERGLHYGYTF. Written as DNA, the CDR3 is TGTGCCAGCAGCTTAGAAAGGGGGCTACATTATGGCTACACCTTC.

V is TRBV2 and J is TRBJ1-1; tentatively, D is TRBD1 (5 bases). The CDR3 sequence is 12 residues long. V shed 7 bases and J shed 6 bases, with 12 bases lying between them. Per germline, CDR1 SNHLY and CDR2 FYNNEI. The CDR3 spells CASNDRGSEAFF. The CDR3 region has the DNA TGTGCCAGCAATGACAGAGGCTCTGAAGCTTTCTTT.

The rearrangement links TRBV5-1 to TRBJ2-3; a weak D match, TRBD2 (7 bases). This CDR3 region has 14 residues. V dropped 2 bases and J dropped 6 bases, with 13 bases sitting between them. The germline V gene encodes CDR1 SGHRS and CDR2 YFSETQ. The CDR3 protein is CASSFGGGRDTQYF. The CDR3 DNA follows: TGCGCCAGCAGCTTCGGCGGGGGCCGTGATACGCAGTATTTT.